The next 13 T cell receptor beta chains were all read from a single sample in a study of cytomegalovirus exposure and HLA in healthy donors (TCRdb year 2017). The library was produced with the immunoSEQ multiplex PCR assay. For the multiplex PCR, a mixture combining 60 forward primers for TCR Vbeta segments and 13 reverse primers for TCR Jbeta segments was used. TCRdb re-hosts the immuneACCESS table, in-frame sequences only. Its copies lack some clones; in the studies checked, an unresolved V gene accounts for under half of them, and the cause for the rest is not known. This sample has some 120,000 clones in its table, and 15% to 19% of those were observed once. Clones ranked in the top ten supply 1.9% of the sample. Sequences were obtained from PBMCs. These receptors were obtained from a woman aged 18-30 years in good health and CMV-seronegative.

The chain couples TRBV9 to TRBJ1-2, with D uncertain. Per the germline V gene, CDR1 is SGDLS and CDR2 is YYNGEE. This CDR3 spans 11 amino acids. V was pared by 4 bases and J by 4 bases, with 5 bases between. The DNA of the CDR3 is TGTGCCAGCAGCCCCGGCTATGGCTACACCTTC. This encodes CASSPGYGYTF.

This clone turned up a few times. In DNA form, the CDR3 reads TGTGCCAGCAGCTTTTATCCTAGCGGGGCTAGCACAGATACGCAGTATTTT. Protein product: CASSFYPSGASTDTQYF. The chain combines TRBV7-9 with TRBJ2-3, with 9 bases identical to TRBD2. This CDR3 is 17 amino acids long. In germline, CDR1 is SEHNR, CDR2 FQNEAQ (reference sequence). Germline trimming cut 3 bases from V and 0 bases from J; bases unmatched to any gene: 7.

On this clone itself: This specimen includes other DNA sequences encoding the same CDR3. The chain links TRBV6-6 to TRBJ1-5; perhaps TRBD1 as D (6 bases). The V end lost 6 bases, the J end lost 3 bases, and 12 bases lay between the germline ends. The CDR3 contains 14 residues. CDR1 is MNHNY and CDR2 is SVGAGI in the germline V gene (reference sequence). Here the CDR3 DNA reads TGTGCCAGCAGCTGGACAGTACTCAATCAGCCCCAGCATTTT. Translated: CASSWTVLNQPQHF.

This clone was observed a few times. The chain has TRBV28 and TRBJ1-5; weak D call: TRBD1 (5 bases). This CDR3 region has 15 residues. Germline V gene lookup returns CDR1 MDHEN and CDR2 SYDVKM. The V end lost 7 bases, the J end lost 6 bases, and 19 bases lay between the germline ends. CDR3 in amino acids: CASTQQAAWGQPQHF. The CDR3 coding sequence is TGTGCCAGCACACAACAGGCGGCCTGGGGTCAGCCCCAGCATTTT.

This clone was observed a few times. The gene calls are TRBV10-3 and TRBJ2-7, with TRBD2 matching over 10 bases. This CDR3 is built from 16 residues. With 6 bases clipped from V and 3 bases from J, the junction kept 11 bases outside the gene matches. The germline V gene has CDR1 ENHRY and CDR2 SYGVKD. CDR3 DNA sequence: TGTGCCATCAGCCCCGGACTAGCGGAGACCGACTACGAGCAGTACTTC. Protein sequence: CAISPGLAETDYEQYF.

CDR3 in amino acids: CASSESAVLNTEAFF. The CDR3 coding sequence is TGTGCCAGCAGTGAATCGGCGGTCTTGAACACTGAAGCTTTCTTT. The gene calls are TRBV2 and TRBJ1-1; D ambiguous. Germline assignment: CDR1 SNHLY and CDR2 FYNNEI. Between the trimmed V and J ends, which lost 2 bases and 0 bases, there was a span of 10 bases. The CDR3 consists of 15 residues.

In this sample, this clone turned up a few times. The chain links TRBV9 to TRBJ1-1; the D gene is possibly TRBD1 (6 bases). The CDR3 is 15 residues long. Trimming removed 0 bases at V and 3 bases at J, with 12 bases between. Germline loops: CDR1 SGDLS, CDR2 YYNGEE. CDR3 sequence: CASSVGGGAYTEAFF. CDR3 coding DNA: TGTGCCAGCAGCGTAGGAGGGGGTGCGTACACTGAAGCTTTCTTT.

This clone was recorded a few times. This sequence joins TRBV27 and TRBJ2-7; TRBD1 matches 8 bases. The V gene's germline CDR1 is MNHEY and CDR2 SMNVEV (reference sequence). The CDR3 runs to 14 residues. V was clipped by 4 bases and J by 7 bases; unmatched bases: 9. CDR3 sequence reads: CASSWSGGMREQYF. The CDR3 coding sequence is TGTGCCAGCAGTTGGTCAGGGGGCATGAGGGAGCAGTACTTC.

There are a few counts of this clone. DNA of the CDR3: TGTGCCAGTAGTATAATCCTCGGACAGGGTGAAGCTTTCTTT. Protein: CASSIILGQGEAFF. The chain employs TRBV19 and TRBJ1-1; 8 positions agree with TRBD1. Germline CDR1 LNHDA, CDR2 SQIVND (reference sequence). The CDR3 runs to 14 residues. With 2 bases clipped from V and 7 bases from J, the junction kept 6 bases outside the gene matches.

This sequence joins TRBV5-1 and TRBJ2-1; possible D gene TRBD2, 6 bases. Trimming took off 4 bases at V and 9 bases at J, with 20 bases between the two ends. The CDR3 spans 15 residues. CDR1 and CDR2 (germline): SGHRS, YFSETQ. The DNA for the CDR3 is TGCGCCAGCAGCCCCGGGAGCCCAACGAGTCTTGAGCAGTTCTTC. Amino acid sequence: CASSPGSPTSLEQFF.

There are a few counts of this clone. The chain joins TRBV28 to TRBJ2-7; TRBD2 matches at 9 bases. The CDR3 contains 16 residues. The germline V gene encodes CDR1 MDHEN and CDR2 SYDVKM. Trimming at V came to 5 bases and at J to 2 bases, leaving 10 bases not matched to a gene. The CDR3 DNA reads as TGTGCCAGCAGTCCATCGGGGCGGGGGGGCGCCTACGAGCAGTACTTC. It is translated as CASSPSGRGGAYEQYF.

This clone came up a few times. One end of the junction fails to match germline, which may point to a read error. The chain uses TRBV7-8 and TRBJ1-1; D gene unclear. The CDR3 runs to 13 residues. Per germline, CDR1 SGHVS and CDR2 FQNEAQ. The CDR3 protein is CASSLGLNAEAFF. The CDR3 nucleotides are TGTGCCAGCAGCTTAGGGCTGAACGCTGAAGCTTTCTTT.

The chain recombines TRBV19 with TRBJ1-2; D gene ambiguous. Germline assignment: CDR1 LNHDA and CDR2 SQIVND (reference sequence). CDR3 length equals 13 residues. Trimming cost V 0 bases and J 4 bases, with 6 bases left between them. The CDR3 sequence is CASSIEESYGYTF. As DNA, the CDR3 is TGTGCCAGTAGTATAGAAGAGAGCTATGGCTACACCTTC.